The 15 T cell receptor beta chains listed next were all sequenced from one sample in a study of metastatic and nonmetastatic thyroid tumors. No treatment of any kind had been given to any patient before thyroid surgery. Using MiXCR, TCRdb re-called clones from the PCR reads. The top ten clones hold around 3% of a sample with 50,000 to 65,000 clones, about 15% of them seen once. Source material: blood. These TCRs come from a female donor with papillary thyroid cancer or a benign thyroid nodule (not recorded which). Some clones in this sample may be carry-over from other donors' samples.

This clone has ten or more counts. The chain couples TRBV7-3 to TRBJ2-6; D gene uncertain. V shed 1 base and J shed 0 bases, with 16 bases lying between them. Germline CDR1 reads SGHTA; CDR2 reads FQGTGA. The CDR3 runs to 19 residues. This CDR3 reads CASSLKATAYSSGANVLTF. The CDR3 DNA reads TGTGCCAGCAGCTTAAAGGCCACAGCTTACTCCTCTGGGGCCAACGTCCTGACTTTC.

The chain is built from TRBV20-1 and TRBJ1-2; weak D call: TRBD1 (5 bases). This CDR3 comprises 12 residues. Germline CDR1 and CDR2: DFQATT and SNEGSKA (reference sequence). Trimming pared 3 bases from V and 5 bases from J, leaving 10 bases between. CDR3 residues: CSASGGEYGYTF. CDR3 DNA: TGCAGTGCTAGTGGGGGGGAGTATGGCTACACCTTC.

This clone was recorded many times. The sample holds other DNA sequences that translate to the same CDR3. This chain uses TRBV20-1 with TRBJ2-2, with 10 nucleotides matching TRBD2. The CDR3 loop spans 14 amino acids. CDR1 DFQATT and CDR2 SNEGSKA come from the germline V gene (reference sequence). The V segment lost 7 bases and the J segment 7 bases; nucleotides outside the gene matches: 9. The CDR3 region is CSVSSGRASGELFF. The CDR3 DNA is TGCAGTGTTTCCAGCGGGAGGGCGAGCGGGGAGCTGTTTTTT.

In its sample, this clone was seen many times. CDR3 loop: CASMGGPYGYTF. The DNA for the CDR3 is TGTGCCAGCATGGGCGGGCCGTATGGCTACACCTTC. This chain connects TRBV6-1 to TRBJ1-2; D is uncertain. Trimming took off 7 bases at V and 5 bases at J, with 11 bases between the two ends. Germline V gene data show CDR1 as MNHNS and CDR2 as SASEGT. The CDR3 loop spans 12 amino acids.

At least ten counts were recorded for this clone. This sample also contains other DNA sequences that code for the same CDR3. The chain couples TRBV5-6 to TRBJ1-5; unclear D gene. Trimming removed 1 base from V and 7 bases from J, with 12 bases in between. The CDR3 covers 14 residues. The germline V gene encodes CDR1 SGHDT and CDR2 YYEEEE. CDR3 sequence reads: CASSLPGFGQPQHF. The CDR3 DNA sequence: TGTGCCAGCAGCTTGCCCGGGTTCGGCCAGCCCCAGCATTTT.

This chain's CDR3 is CAFADQAPTVGKLFF. DNA for the CDR3: TGTGCCTTCGCAGACCAGGCTCCGACAGTTGGAAAACTGTTTTTT. This chain connects TRBV30 to TRBJ1-4; possible D gene TRBD1, 5 bases. With 7 bases removed from V and 10 bases from J, the gap between germline ends came to 25 bases. Germline V CDR1 and CDR2: GTSNPN, SVGIG (reference sequence). The CDR3 runs 15 residues.

This clone was seen repeatedly, ten times or more. V gene TRBV20-1 combines with J gene TRBJ1-4; D not resolved. V lost 3 bases to trimming and J lost 7 bases, with 9 bases between them. The CDR3 runs to 12 residues. Per germline, CDR1 DFQATT and CDR2 SNEGSKA (reference sequence). CDR3 nucleotides: TGCAGTGCTAGTGAATCCTCTGAAAAACTGTTTTTT. As protein: CSASESSEKLFF.

V usage is TRBV7-8 and J usage is TRBJ2-7; TRBD1 matches 8 bases. Germline V gene data show CDR1 as SGHVS and CDR2 as FQNEAQ. The CDR3 length is 15 residues. V was pared by 2 bases and J by 4 bases, with 7 bases of the junction left unmatched. The CDR3 here is CASSLQGAKPYEQYF. In DNA, the CDR3 is TGTGCCAGCAGCTTACAGGGGGCAAAGCCATACGAGCAGTACTTC.

As regards this clone: One end of the junction varies from germline; a read error may be responsible. J is TRBJ2-1 and V is TRBV3-1; D is possibly TRBD2 (6 bases). The CDR3 length is 14 residues. Looked up from germline, CDR1 is LGHDT and CDR2 is YNNKEL (reference sequence). The CDR3 loop reads CVSSRRDVINEQFF. DNA for the CDR3: TGTGTCAGCAGCCGGCGGGACGTAATAAATGAGCAGTTCTTC.

This clone was detected many times. The chain carries TRBV20-1 and TRBJ1-5; D is undetermined. With 6 bases removed from V and 11 bases from J, the gap between germline ends came to 23 bases. The CDR3 covers 14 residues. CDR1 DFQATT and CDR2 SNEGSKA come from the germline V gene (reference sequence). The CDR3 loop reads CSAALRGSRESQHF. DNA of the CDR3: TGCAGTGCGGCCCTCCGGGGATCGAGGGAGTCCCAGCATTTT.

Many counts were recorded for this clone. J is TRBJ1-1 and V is TRBV12-3 or TRBV12-4; D is unclear. CDR3 length: 12 residues. Trimming took off 5 bases at V and 0 bases at J, with 4 bases between the two ends. The CDR3 loop is CASSEMNTEAFF. For the CDR3, the DNA is TGTGCCAGCAGTGAGATGAACACTGAAGCTTTCTTT.

In the case of this clone: The sample has other DNA sequences that encode this CDR3 too. The chain couples TRBV5-1 to TRBJ2-7; 8 nucleotides line up with TRBD1. Germline CDR1 reads SGHRS; CDR2 reads YFSETQ. Losses at the gene ends were 3 bases for V and 3 bases for J; bases not matched to a gene: 8. The CDR3 is 15 residues long. The CDR3 spells CASSWGDRRVYEQYF. CDR3 sequence (DNA): TGCGCCAGCAGCTGGGGGGACAGGAGGGTCTACGAGCAGTACTTC.

This clone was found many times. This rearrangement joins TRBV7-9 to TRBJ2-1; D is perhaps TRBD2 (6 bases). The germline V gene encodes CDR1 SEHNR and CDR2 FQNEAQ (reference sequence). The CDR3 totals 12 residues. The germline V and J ends were trimmed by 5 bases and 9 bases, with 11 bases remaining between them. Here the CDR3 reads CASSQGLGEQFF. The CDR3 DNA follows: TGTGCCAGCAGCCAGGGACTTGGTGAGCAGTTCTTC.

Many counts were recorded for this clone. J is TRBJ2-7 and V is TRBV27, with D possibly matching TRBD1 (5 bases). Trimming shortened V by 0 bases and J by 5 bases, and 20 bases separated the two germline ends. CDR3 length equals 17 residues. Germline CDR1 reads MNHEY; CDR2 reads SMNVEV (reference sequence). The CDR3 nucleotides are TGTGCCAGCAGTTTATCACCCCCAGGCAGGGTTAAGGACGAGCAGTACTTC. Protein product: CASSLSPPGRVKDEQYF.

Comments on this clone: It may be a read error: a sequence one base away is much more abundant. This CDR3 is CASSVTGDFRETQYF. The CDR3 DNA is TGCGCCAGCTCTGTGACAGGGGACTTTCGAGAGACCCAGTACTTC. The chain employs TRBV5-1 and TRBJ2-5, with TRBD1 matching 8 bases. Germline trimming cut 7 bases from V and 4 bases from J; bases unmatched to any gene: 12. This CDR3 contains 15 residues. From germline, CDR1 is SGHRS and CDR2 YFSETQ.